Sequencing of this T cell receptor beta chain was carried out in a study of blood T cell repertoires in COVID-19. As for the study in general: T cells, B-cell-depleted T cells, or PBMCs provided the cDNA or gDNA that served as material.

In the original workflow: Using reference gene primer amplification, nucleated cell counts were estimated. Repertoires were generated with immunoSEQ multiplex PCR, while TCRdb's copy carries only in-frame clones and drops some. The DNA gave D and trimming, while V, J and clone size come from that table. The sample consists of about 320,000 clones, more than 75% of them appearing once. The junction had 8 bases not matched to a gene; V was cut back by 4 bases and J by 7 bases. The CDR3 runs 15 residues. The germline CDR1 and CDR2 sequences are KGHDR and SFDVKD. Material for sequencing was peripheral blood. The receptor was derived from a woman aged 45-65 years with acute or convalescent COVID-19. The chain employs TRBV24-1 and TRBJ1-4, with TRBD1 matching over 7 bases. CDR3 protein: CATSDQTGPGEKLFF. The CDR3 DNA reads TGTGCCACCAGTGACCAGACAGGGCCGGGTGAAAAACTGTTTTTT.